One and the same sample provided the 7 T cell receptor beta chains below, sequenced in a study of blood T cell repertoires in COVID-19. The table came from immunoSEQ multiplex PCR; TCRdb's copy has only in-frame clones and leaves some out. The profile covers under 130,000 clones, with around 76% appearing a single time and approximately 20% taken by the ten largest. The sample consisted of peripheral blood. The receptors shown here come from a woman in her seventies with acute or convalescent COVID-19.

This clone was detected once. The chain carries TRBV14 and TRBJ2-1, with 8 nucleotides matching TRBD1. From germline, CDR1 is SGHDN and CDR2 FVKESK. The CDR3 spans 15 residues. V shed 6 bases, J shed 4 bases, and the junction held 8 bases outside the gene matches. CDR3 in amino acids: CASRGAGTGYNEQFF. The DNA of the CDR3 is TGTGCCAGCAGGGGAGCAGGGACAGGTTACAATGAGCAGTTCTTC.

This clone was observed a few times. This rearrangement joins TRBV5-1 to TRBJ1-2; TRBD1 might be the D (5 bases). The V gene's germline CDR1 is SGHRS and CDR2 YFSETQ. V shed 4 bases and J shed 2 bases, with 9 bases lying between them. There are 13 residues in the CDR3. CDR3 residues: CASSPDRNYGYTF. As DNA, the CDR3 is TGCGCCAGCAGCCCAGACAGAAACTATGGCTACACCTTC. The complete variable domain, with remaining parts taken from reference TRBV5-1 and TRBJ1-2, reads KAGVTQTPRYLIKTRGQQVTLSCSPISGHRSVSWYQQTPGQGLQFLFEYFSETQRNKGNFPGRFSGRQFSNSRSEMNVSTLELGDSALYLCASSPDRNYGYTFGSGTRLTVV.

V usage is TRBV13 and J usage is TRBJ2-3; maybe TRBD2 (6 bases). The CDR3 extends over 14 amino acids. V dropped 6 bases and J dropped 8 bases, with 18 bases sitting between them. The germline gives CDR1 PRHDT, CDR2 FYEKMQ (reference sequence). This chain's CDR3 is CASSSPGAGGTQYF. The CDR3 coding sequence is TGTGCCAGCAGTTCCCCCGGGGCCGGGGGTACGCAGTATTTT.

The chain joins TRBV9 to TRBJ2-1; perhaps TRBD2 as D (6 bases). V was cut by 0 bases and J by 0 bases, with 10 bases left in between. The germline V gene encodes CDR1 SGDLS and CDR2 YYNGEE. The CDR3 length is 16 residues. The chain's CDR3 is CASSVDPGSSYNEQFF. In DNA form, the CDR3 reads TGTGCCAGCAGCGTAGATCCCGGGAGCTCCTACAATGAGCAGTTCTTC.

The rearrangement uses TRBV6-4 and TRBJ1-2, with TRBD1 matching over 8 bases. Looked up from germline, CDR1 is MRHNA and CDR2 is SNTAGT. The junction had 8 bases not matched to a gene; V was cut back by 3 bases and J by 8 bases. The CDR3 has 14 residues. CDR3 in amino acids: CASSEDRGARGYTF. The CDR3 DNA is TGTGCCAGCAGTGAAGACAGGGGTGCGAGGGGCTACACCTTC.

The rearrangement links TRBV2 to TRBJ2-6, with D possibly TRBD1 on 6 matching bases. This CDR3 is built from 17 residues. V dropped 7 bases and J dropped 0 bases, with 16 bases sitting between them. Looked up from germline, CDR1 is SNHLY and CDR2 is FYNNEI. In DNA, the CDR3 is TGTGCCAGCACTAACGGGGACATCTTCTCTGGGGCCAACGTCCTGACTTTC. This translates into CASTNGDIFSGANVLTF.

This clone was recorded a few times. The chain couples TRBV24-1 to TRBJ2-7; TRBD1 is a possible D gene (8 bases). In germline, CDR1 is KGHDR, CDR2 SFDVKD. Deletions cut 6 bases from V and 5 bases from J, with 13 bases between. The length of the CDR3 is 13 residues. This CDR3 is CATSRTGRDEQYF. The CDR3 DNA follows: TGTGCCACCAGTAGGACAGGGAGGGACGAGCAGTACTTC.